Shown below are 11 T cell receptor beta chains from a single sample sequenced in a study of cytomegalovirus exposure and HLA in healthy donors. A multiplex PCR was run with 60 Vbeta primers and 13 Jbeta primers. Sequencing was performed with immunoSEQ multiplex PCR; in TCRdb, only in-frame clones are kept and a portion is missing. The repertoire holds about 190,000 clones, with roughly 83% as singletons. Sequences were obtained from PBMCs. These receptors all come from a boy aged 10-17 years in good health and CMV-seronegative.

V is TRBV5-6 and J is TRBJ2-3; 7 nucleotides align to TRBD2. The CDR3 runs to 13 residues. Trimming at V came to 4 bases and at J to 6 bases, leaving 5 bases not matched to a gene. The germline V gene has CDR1 SGHDT and CDR2 YYEEEE. CDR3 region: CASSRYSGDTQYF. In DNA, the CDR3 is TGTGCCAGCAGCCGATATAGCGGGGATACGCAGTATTTT.

The gene calls are TRBV18 and TRBJ1-1, with no clear D. The CDR3 is 13 residues long. Germline V CDR1 and CDR2: KGHSH, LQKENI. V lost 0 bases to trimming and J lost 4 bases, with 6 bases between them. The CDR3 loop is CASSPPGSTEAFF. Written as DNA, the CDR3 is TGTGCCAGCTCACCACCGGGCAGCACTGAAGCTTTCTTT.

The J gene is TRBJ2-7, the V gene TRBV7-9, with 12 bases fitting TRBD1. Trimming removed 5 bases from V and 2 bases from J; junction bases left unmatched: 16. Germline assignment: CDR1 SEHNR and CDR2 FQNEAQ (reference sequence). The CDR3 is made up of 19 amino acids. As DNA, the CDR3 is TGTGCCAGCAGCCCCCTCTCGGGACAGGGGGCGCCTCCCCCCTACGAGCAGTACTTC. It yields the protein CASSPLSGQGAPPPYEQYF. The entire variable domain, with the rest obtained from reference TRBV7-9 and TRBJ2-7, is as follows: DTGVSQNPRHKITKRGQNVTFRCDPISEHNRLYWYRQTLGQGPEFLTYFQNEAQLEKSRLLSDRFSAERPKGSFSTLEIQRTEQGDSAMYLCASSPLSGQGAPPPYEQYFGPGTRLTVT.

The genes are TRBV25-1 and TRBJ1-4, with no clear D. Germline lookup yields CDR1 MGHDK and CDR2 SYGVNS. This CDR3 has 13 amino acids. V was cut by 6 bases and J by 4 bases, with 9 bases left in between. The CDR3 DNA reads TGTGCCAGCAGCACGGGTTTTAATGAAAAACTGTTTTTT. The encoded protein is CASSTGFNEKLFF. Together with reference TRBV25-1 and TRBJ1-4, the CDR3 gives the full variable domain: EADIYQTPRYLVIGTGKKITLECSQTMGHDKMYWYQQDPGMELHLIHYSYGVNSTEKGDLSSESTVSRIRTEHFPLTLESARPSHTSQYLCASSTGFNEKLFFGSGTQLSVL.

This clone has only one observation. The V gene is TRBV4-1, the J gene TRBJ2-7; the D gene is possibly TRBD1 (6 bases). Trimming stripped 3 bases from V and 2 bases from J, with 14 bases between. The CDR3 is 15 residues long. Germline V gives CDR1 MGHRA, CDR2 YSYEKL. The CDR3 DNA sequence: TGCGCCAGCAGCCATACAGGGAGTTCCCCCTACGAGCAGTACTTC. This encodes CASSHTGSSPYEQYF.

This clone was counted between two and nine times. The chain employs TRBV5-1 and TRBJ2-7, with 8 bases that match TRBD1. V gave up 0 bases and J gave up 5 bases; unmatched junction bases: 4. CDR1 is SGHRS, CDR2 YFSETQ, per germline. The CDR3 consists of 14 residues. The CDR3 sequence: CASSLAGQGHEQYF. The CDR3 region has the DNA TGCGCCAGCAGCTTGGCAGGACAGGGCCACGAGCAGTACTTC. Using reference TRBV5-1 and TRBJ2-7 for the parts outside the CDR3, the full variable domain is KAGVTQTPRYLIKTRGQQVTLSCSPISGHRSVSWYQQTPGQGLQFLFEYFSETQRNKGNFPGRFSGRQFSNSRSEMNVSTLELGDSALYLCASSLAGQGHEQYFGPGTRLTVT.

The chain links TRBV11-2 to TRBJ2-7, with TRBD2 matching 8 bases. CDR3 length: 14 amino acids. Trimming removed 6 bases from V and 3 bases from J; junction bases left unmatched: 7. Looked up from germline, CDR1 is SGHAT and CDR2 is FQNNGV. This CDR3 is CASSLTSAFYEQYF. CDR3 in DNA: TGTGCCAGCAGTCTGACTAGCGCCTTCTACGAGCAGTACTTC.

The chain recombines TRBV5-1 with TRBJ2-5, with TRBD2 identical over 9 bases. The CDR3 is 16 amino acids. The V and J ends lost 0 bases and 3 bases, in that order; junction bases with no gene match: 6. The germline gives CDR1 SGHRS, CDR2 YFSETQ. In DNA, the CDR3 is TGCGCCAGCAGCTTGGCTCTGAGCGGGGGGAAAGAGACCCAGTACTTC. Protein: CASSLALSGGKETQYF.

The V call is TRBV13, the J call TRBJ2-3, with D perhaps matching TRBD2 (7 bases). The V gene lost 3 bases and the J gene lost 6 bases, with 19 bases spanning the gap. Germline V CDR1 and CDR2: PRHDT, FYEKMQ (reference sequence). The CDR3 has 16 amino acids. CDR3 loop: CASSFRRTRDMDTQYF. The CDR3 DNA reads TGTGCCAGCAGCTTTAGAAGGACTAGGGACATGGATACGCAGTATTTT.

V gene TRBV9 combines with J gene TRBJ2-1, with a tentative D call TRBD1 (6 bases). The CDR3 covers 16 residues. V was clipped by 7 bases and J by 6 bases, with 23 bases between them. Germline assignment: CDR1 SGDLS and CDR2 YYNGEE. The CDR3 nucleotides are TGTGCCAGCTCCCCCAGAGGGCAGGGGAAGGGCAATGAGCAGTTCTTC. Translation: CASSPRGQGKGNEQFF.

The chain recombines TRBV7-9 with TRBJ2-5, with D perhaps TRBD1 (6 bases). Trimming took off 5 bases at V and 3 bases at J, with 19 bases between the two ends. CDR1 and CDR2 (germline): SEHNR, FQNEAQ (reference sequence). The CDR3 is 16 amino acids. CDR3 sequence reads: CASSRKPGEKEETQYF. The CDR3 DNA is TGTGCCAGCAGCAGAAAACCAGGGGAAAAGGAAGAGACCCAGTACTTC.